This T cell receptor (beta chain) was obtained from a study of T-cell reconstitution after alpha-beta-depleted transplantation in children. Overall study results and limits: Surviving recipient T cells and intrathymic progenitors accounted for some patients' high TCRbeta diversity at day 60. The main origin of T-cell counts and diversity one year after transplant was newly produced T cells.

Trimming took 2 bases from V and 6 from J, leaving 11 bases between them. This CDR3 is built from 13 residues. Germline lookup yields CDR1 SGHAT and CDR2 FQDESV (reference sequence). Construction of the TCRbeta library involved unique molecular identifiers. TCRdb analysed the PCR reads with MiXCR anew, one entry per CDR3 protein. The table shows hundreds of thousands of distinct CDR3 sequences, with over 9% occurring only once. A word on this clonotype: The antigen is undetermined.

The genes are TRBV11-1 and TRBJ2-7; D gene ambiguous. The sequence was obtained from a boy younger than two with acute myeloid leukemia, due to receive a stem cell transplant. Sequencing used PBMCs, obtained before TCRalphabeta/CD19-depleted stem cell transplant. The CDR3 here is CASSLYTDGEQYF. CDR3 DNA sequence: TGTGCCAGCAGCTTATATACGGACGGCGAGCAGTACTTC.